This is a list of T cell receptor beta chains from one sample in a study of PD-L1 blockade in urothelial cancer. Assay used: immunoSEQ multiplex PCR; TCRdb lists only in-frame clones, some missing. The sample yields more than 60,000 clones, 88% seen once. Sequencing used PBMCs, obtained around atezolizumab (anti-PD-L1) treatment. The receptors shown here come from a man between 60 and 75 years old with urothelial cancer. Both conserved end residues are part of each CDR3. Each record gives: D gene, V gene, J gene, CDR3 length, clone size, CDR3 protein, CDR3 DNA. D genes are given only for firm matches. Some rows mark clone size as missing; the rest say once, few, many or name a class of expanded clone.

>.|TRBV6-6|TRBJ1-2|12|.
CASNPGDYGYTF
TGTGCCAGCAACCCGGGGGACTATGGCTACACCTTC
>.|TRBV5-1|TRBJ1-1|14|.
CASSLLEPRIEAFF
TGCGCCAGCAGCTTGTTGGAGCCTAGGATTGAAGCTTTCTTT
>TRBD1|TRBV5-4|TRBJ1-2|13|.
CASRRTGDYGYTF
TGTGCCAGCAGGAGGACAGGGGATTATGGCTACACCTTC
>.|TRBV28|TRBJ2-1|13|.
CASSKNFAGAQFF
TGTGCCAGCAGTAAAAACTTCGCGGGGGCGCAGTTCTTC
>TRBD1|TRBV7-2|TRBJ2-7|15|.
CASSASSGQGVEQYF
TGTGCCAGCAGCGCTTCCTCGGGACAGGGCGTCGAGCAGTACTTC
>.|TRBV28|TRBJ2-7|13|.
CASSGGLAYEQYF
TGTGCCAGCAGTGGCGGACTGGCCTACGAGCAGTACTTC
>TRBD1|TRBV15|TRBJ1-4|18|.
CATSRFNPGQGSNEKLFF
TGTGCCACCAGCAGATTTAACCCGGGACAGGGATCTAATGAAAAACTGTTTTTT
>.|TRBV5-1|TRBJ2-3|13|.
CASSSSGTDTQYF
TGCGCCAGCAGCTCGTCAGGGACAGATACGCAGTATTTT
>TRBD2|TRBV4-1|TRBJ2-1|16|few
CASSQGSGNSYNEQFF
TGCGCCAGCAGCCAAGGTAGCGGGAACTCCTACAATGAGCAGTTCTTC
>.|TRBV5-8|TRBJ1-2|16|.
CASSLVGDSFLGGYTF
TGTGCCAGCAGCTTAGTTGGGGACTCTTTTCTCGGTGGCTACACCTTC
>.|TRBV7-2|TRBJ2-2|14|.
CASSLLLNTGELFF
TGTGCCAGCAGCTTACTCCTGAACACCGGGGAGCTGTTTTTT
>.|TRBV9|TRBJ2-7|14|.
CASSPGGGSYEQYF
TGTGCCAGCAGCCCCGGAGGAGGGTCCTACGAGCAGTACTTC
>.|TRBV9|TRBJ1-1|13|.
CASSSAGNTEAFF
TGTGCCAGCAGCAGTGCGGGGAACACTGAAGCTTTCTTT
>TRBD1|TRBV5-1|TRBJ1-4|15|.
CASSATGALNEKLFF
TGCGCCAGCAGCGCCACAGGGGCTCTTAATGAAAAACTGTTTTTT
>TRBD1|TRBV2|TRBJ1-1|14|.
CASSRDRDLAEAFF
TGTGCCAGCAGTAGGGACAGGGATCTGGCTGAAGCTTTCTTT
>TRBD1|TRBV29-1|TRBJ2-7|13|.
CSVVDRVFYEQYF
TGCAGCGTCGTGGACAGGGTATTCTACGAGCAGTACTTC
>.|TRBV27|TRBJ1-4|16|.
CASSLSTGNRGEKLFF
TGTGCCAGCAGTTTGTCCACAGGGAATAGAGGTGAAAAACTGTTTTTT
>TRBD2|TRBV5-4|TRBJ2-3|19|.
CASRNRGLLGRLSTDTQYF
TGTGCCAGCAGGAATAGGGGCCTTCTCGGGAGGTTAAGCACAGATACGCAGTATTTT
>TRBD1|TRBV28|TRBJ1-5|14|.
CASRQQGAGSPQHF
TGTGCCAGCAGACAACAGGGGGCTGGCAGCCCCCAGCATTTT
>TRBD1|TRBV6-5|TRBJ1-2|14|.
CASSYSQGAGGYTF
TGTGCCAGCAGTTACTCACAGGGGGCGGGCGGCTACACCTTC
>.|TRBV21-1|TRBJ2-7|14|.
CASSKGWFAGEQYF
TGTGCCAGCAGCAAAGGATGGTTCGCGGGGGAGCAGTACTTC
>TRBD1|TRBV5-1|TRBJ2-7|15|once
CASSLGGTGSYEQYF
TGCGCCAGCAGCCTGGGGGGGACAGGGTCCTACGAGCAGTACTTC
>.|TRBV9|TRBJ2-7|15|.
CASSVVPGTVYEQYF
TGTGCCAGCAGCGTAGTACCAGGGACTGTCTACGAGCAGTACTTC
>TRBD2|TRBV7-2|TRBJ2-7|15|.
CASSFYQRGTYEQYF
TGTGCCAGCAGCTTTTACCAGCGGGGTACCTACGAGCAGTACTTC
>TRBD1|TRBV6-6|TRBJ1-1|14|once
CASSLTGMNTEAFF
TGTGCCAGCAGTTTGACAGGGATGAACACTGAAGCTTTCTTT
>TRBD1|TRBV10-3|TRBJ2-1|14|.
CAISAPEQGLEQFF
TGTGCCATCAGTGCCCCGGAACAGGGGCTAGAGCAGTTCTTC
>.|TRBV28|TRBJ2-7|15|.
CASSLAVTLPWRQYF
TGTGCCAGCAGTTTAGCCGTGACACTTCCGTGGCGGCAGTACTTC
>.|TRBV25-1|TRBJ1-6|15|.
CASSAHGGSNSPLHF
TGTGCCAGCAGTGCCCATGGGGGGAGTAATTCACCCCTCCACTTT
>.|TRBV30|TRBJ1-2|13|.
CAGTPGTHYGYTF
TGTGCCGGAACCCCCGGGACACACTATGGCTACACCTTC
>.|TRBV7-2|TRBJ1-1|13|.
CASSLVRGGQAFF
TGTGCCAGCAGCTTAGTGCGGGGGGGGCAGGCTTTCTTT
>.|TRBV9|TRBJ1-5|15|.
CASSRGDRGNQPQHF
TGTGCCAGCAGCCGCGGGGATAGGGGCAATCAGCCCCAGCATTTT
>.|TRBV7-9|TRBJ1-2|13|.
CASSLDPRRGYTF
TGTGCCAGCAGCCTTGACCCGCGCAGGGGCTACACCTTC
>.|TRBV4-1|TRBJ1-6|17|.
CASSHTGRDTVNSPLHF
TGCGCCAGCAGCCACACCGGAAGGGACACGGTAAATTCACCCCTCCACTTT
>TRBD1|TRBV5-1|TRBJ2-4|16|.
CATATNPGQGINIQYF
TGCGCCACCGCCACAAACCCTGGACAGGGGATTAACATTCAGTACTTC
>.|TRBV10-3|TRBJ1-1|14|few
CAIRRWDMNTEAFF
TGTGCCATCAGGAGGTGGGACATGAACACTGAAGCTTTCTTT
>TRBD1|TRBV5-4|TRBJ1-3|15|.
CASSLTGGSGNTIYF
TGTGCCAGCAGCTTGACAGGGGGCTCTGGAAACACCATATATTTT
>TRBD1|TRBV5-4|TRBJ1-2|13|.
CASTYRGGYGYTF
TGTGCCAGCACCTACAGGGGAGGCTATGGCTACACCTTC
>TRBD1|TRBV5-1|TRBJ2-4|15|.
CASSRGTGGMNIQYF
TGCGCCAGCAGCCGCGGGACAGGGGGCATGAACATTCAGTACTTC
>.|TRBV5-1|TRBJ1-3|18|.
CASSLSLRGQAGRNTIYF
TGCGCCAGCAGCTTGTCTCTTAGGGGCCAGGCCGGCAGAAACACCATATATTTT
>.|TRBV18|TRBJ2-2|15|.
CASSPRDTTTGELFF
TGTGCCAGCTCGCCCCGGGACACAACCACCGGGGAGCTGTTTTTT
>.|TRBV11-2|TRBJ2-7|12|.
CASSPHNYEQYF
TGTGCCAGCAGCCCCCACAACTACGAGCAGTACTTC
>.|TRBV7-7|TRBJ2-1|18|.
CASSLAGLAAGTYNEQFF
TGTGCTAGCAGCTTAGCCGGACTCGCGGCGGGGACCTACAATGAGCAGTTCTTC
>TRBD1|TRBV5-1|TRBJ2-1|15|.
CASSLQGESYNEQFF
TGCGCCAGCAGCTTACAGGGGGAGTCCTACAATGAGCAGTTCTTC
>.|TRBV18|TRBJ1-5|13|.
CASSLWEDQPQHF
TGTGCCAGCTCCCTTTGGGAGGATCAGCCCCAGCATTTT
>.|TRBV19|TRBJ1-1|13|.
CASTFGQNTEAFF
TGTGCCAGTACCTTTGGACAGAACACTGAAGCTTTCTTT
>TRBD2|TRBV4-2|TRBJ2-7|14|once
CASSQEAGGPEQYF
TGTGCCAGCAGCCAAGAAGCGGGGGGGCCGGAGCAGTACTTC
>TRBD1|TRBV28|TRBJ2-7|13|.
CASRTGVVYEQYF
TGTGCCAGCAGGACAGGGGTTGTGTACGAGCAGTACTTC
>.|TRBV11-2|TRBJ1-2|15|.
CASSLLGGLNYGYTF
TGTGCCAGCAGCTTACTCGGCGGATTGAACTATGGCTACACCTTC